The 32 T cell receptor beta chains listed next were all sequenced from one sample in a study of T-cell reconstitution after alpha-beta-depleted transplantation in children. The TCRbeta library was prepared with unique molecular identifiers. TCRdb recomputed calls from the PCR reads with MiXCR, one row per CDR3 protein. This table has around 530,000 distinct CDR3 sequences, roughly 33% appearing once. The sample consisted of PBMCs from the stem cell graft donor, taken from the stem cell graft. These receptor sequences come from a human donor who donated a stem cell graft to a child with aplastic anemia.

This clonotype has a handful of counts. The CDR3 bases are TGTGCCAGCAGCTTGACCAGGAACATTCAGTACTTC. Protein sequence: CASSLTRNIQYF. V and J are TRBV5-5 and TRBJ2-4; D is unclear. Trimming left V 1 base short and J 7 bases short, with 6 bases between. Germline lookup yields CDR1 SGHKS and CDR2 YYEKEE (reference sequence). The CDR3 runs to 12 residues. Using reference TRBV5-5 and TRBJ2-4 for the parts outside the CDR3, the full variable domain is DAGVTQSPTHLIKTRGQQVTLRCSPISGHKSVSWYQQVLGQGPQFIFQYYEKEERGRGNFPDRFSARQFPNYSSELNVNALLLGDSALYLCASSLTRNIQYFGAGTRLSVL.

A few counts support this clonotype. The CDR3 DNA sequence: TGTGCCAGCAGTAGACAGGGGGCGGTCAATCAGCCCCAGCATTTT. Its translation: CASSRQGAVNQPQHF. The chain combines TRBV6-5 with TRBJ1-5, with 10 bases identical to TRBD1. CDR1 is MNHEY and CDR2 is SVGAGI in the germline V gene. The length of the CDR3 is 15 residues. The V gene end was trimmed by 5 bases and the J gene end by 3 bases; junction bases not matched to a gene: 4.

The rearrangement links TRBV12-3 or TRBV12-4 to TRBJ2-7; D might be TRBD2 (6 bases). This CDR3 spans 15 amino acids. V shed 2 bases and J shed 0 bases, with 11 bases lying between them. CDR3 nucleotides: TGTGCCAGCAGTTTAAGGGACGGGGGCTCCTACGAGCAGTACTTC. As protein: CASSLRDGGSYEQYF.

In this sample, this clonotype turned up a few times. V is TRBV29-1 and J is TRBJ1-1; D uncertain. The CDR3 has 11 amino acids. Between the trimmed V and J ends, which lost 5 bases and 1 base, there was a span of 5 bases. From germline, CDR1 is SQVTM and CDR2 ANQGSEA. CDR3 sequence (DNA): TGCAGCGTTAACCCGAACACTGAAGCTTTCTTT. This encodes CSVNPNTEAFF.

This clonotype was found once. This rearrangement joins TRBV11-2 to TRBJ2-2; the match to TRBD2 covers 7 bases. After removal of 2 bases from V and 6 bases from J, the junction contained 15 bases not matched to a gene. CDR3 length: 18 amino acids. CDR1 and CDR2 (germline): SGHAT, FQNNGV. The DNA for the CDR3 is TGTGCCAGCAGCTTAAGTGGAAGATGGGAGGGCCTTGCCGGGGAGCTGTTTTTT. This sequence encodes CASSLSGRWEGLAGELFF.

J is TRBJ1-4 and V is TRBV6-1; unclear D gene. This CDR3 comprises 12 residues. V lost 5 bases and J 8 bases, leaving 9 bases between the germline ends. CDR1 and CDR2 from the germline V gene are MNHNS and SASEGT. This CDR3 reads CASSNFGEKLFF. In DNA, the CDR3 is TGTGCCAGCAGTAACTTTGGGGAAAAACTGTTTTTT.

This chain connects TRBV29-1 to TRBJ2-2; D perhaps matches TRBD1 (5 bases). CDR3 length: 12 residues. The V end was cut by 4 bases, the J end by 8 bases, with 11 bases between. Germline CDR1 is SQVTM and CDR2 is ANQGSEA. The chain's CDR3 is CSVGQGLGELFF. The CDR3 DNA follows: TGCAGCGTTGGCCAGGGCCTGGGGGAGCTGTTTTTT.

The V and J genes are TRBV20-1 and TRBJ2-1; no clear D gene. The CDR3 spans 15 residues. Per the germline V gene, CDR1 is DFQATT and CDR2 is SNEGSKA (reference sequence). V was pared by 1 base and J by 0 bases, with 10 bases between. DNA for the CDR3: TGCAGTGCTAGAGGAGGAACGAGCTCCTACAATGAGCAGTTCTTC. Protein product: CSARGGTSSYNEQFF.

This clonotype was recorded a few times. The rearrangement uses TRBV28 and TRBJ2-7; D might be TRBD2 (5 bases). The CDR3 is made up of 14 amino acids. The V and J ends lost 2 bases and 9 bases respectively, with 17 bases between them. Germline V CDR1 and CDR2: MDHEN, SYDVKM. DNA for the CDR3: TGTGCCAGCAGTTTAAAGGAGGTCTCAGCAGTGCAGTACTTC. Protein: CASSLKEVSAVQYF. Full variable domain (missing parts from reference TRBV28 and TRBJ2-7): DVKVTQSSRYLVKRTGEKVFLECVQDMDHENMFWYRQDPGLGLRLIYFSYDVKMKEKGDIPEGYSVSREKKERFSLILESASTNQTSMYLCASSLKEVSAVQYFGPGTRLTVT.

This clonotype was seen a few times. The chain couples TRBV6-5 to TRBJ2-1; 8 bases map to TRBD2. The germline V gene encodes CDR1 MNHEY and CDR2 SVGAGI. With V trimmed by 0 bases and J by 0 bases, 1 base remained unmatched. The CDR3 sequence is 16 residues long. In DNA, the CDR3 is TGTGCCAGCAGTTACTCGGCGGGGGGCTCCTACAATGAGCAGTTCTTC. Residues: CASSYSAGGSYNEQFF.

The chain employs TRBV20-1 and TRBJ1-6; the D is unclear. The germline CDR1 and CDR2 sequences are DFQATT and SNEGSKA (reference sequence). Trimming left V 3 bases short and J 7 bases short, with 16 bases between. The CDR3 loop spans 15 amino acids. The DNA of the CDR3 is TGCAGTGCTAGGGCAGGAGCCACAGTCAATTCACCCCTCCACTTT. Translation: CSARAGATVNSPLHF.

The V call is TRBV20-1, the J call TRBJ1-4; D not certain. This CDR3 spans 13 amino acids. Germline CDR1 DFQATT, CDR2 SNEGSKA (reference sequence). Deletions cut 7 bases from V and 0 bases from J, with 9 bases between. The CDR3 protein is CSVSPSTNEKLFF. The DNA of the CDR3 is TGCAGTGTTTCTCCCTCAACTAATGAAAAACTGTTTTTT.

The V and J genes are TRBV4-2 and TRBJ2-7; 9 bases fit TRBD2. The CDR3 contains 18 residues. Trimming at V came to 0 bases and at J to 5 bases, leaving 14 bases not matched to a gene. CDR1 and CDR2 from the germline V gene are LGHNA and YNFKEQ. This chain's CDR3 is CASSQDSPAVAGAHEQYF. For the CDR3, the DNA is TGTGCCAGCAGCCAAGATTCCCCGGCGGTAGCGGGAGCTCACGAGCAGTACTTC.

This clonotype was counted a few times. J is TRBJ1-1 and V is TRBV18, with 10 bases that match TRBD1. Per germline, CDR1 KGHSH and CDR2 LQKENI. The CDR3 spans 15 residues. With V trimmed by 2 bases and J by 4 bases, 4 bases remained unmatched. CDR3 in amino acids: CASSPDRGLGTEAFF. CDR3 DNA sequence: TGTGCCAGCTCACCAGACAGGGGGCTAGGCACTGAAGCTTTCTTT.

Worth noting for this clonotype: The junction departs from the called germline gene at one end, perhaps through a read error. The chain recombines TRBV18 with TRBJ2-5; D might be TRBD2 (5 bases). The CDR3 loop spans 15 amino acids. The V gene's germline CDR1 is KGHSH and CDR2 LQKENI. In nucleotides, the CDR3 is TGTGCCAGCTCACCACCGTCGCTATGGGGAGAGTCCCAGTACTTC. This encodes CASSPPSLWGESQYF. The entire variable domain, with the rest obtained from reference TRBV18 and TRBJ2-5, is as follows: NAGVMQNPRHLVRRRGQEARLRCSPMKGHSHVYWYRQLPEEGLKFMVYLQKENIIDESGMPKERFSAEFPKEGPSILRIQQVVRGDSAAYFCASSPPSLWGESQYFGPGTRLLVL.

The V call is TRBV7-6, the J call TRBJ2-5, with D uncertain. The germline V gene has CDR1 SGHVS and CDR2 FNYEAQ. The CDR3 consists of 14 residues. V lost 1 base and J lost 1, with 7 bases in between. The chain's CDR3 is CASSLVRSQETQYF. In nucleotides, the CDR3 is TGTGCCAGCAGCTTAGTCCGCAGCCAAGAGACCCAGTACTTC.

This clonotype was counted a few times. The V call is TRBV6-5, the J call TRBJ2-3, with D tentatively TRBD2 (5 bases). V shed 4 bases and J shed 2 bases, with 16 bases lying between them. From germline, CDR1 is MNHEY and CDR2 SVGAGI. The CDR3 consists of 16 residues. The CDR3 loop reads CASSSGRGKITDTQYF. DNA of the CDR3: TGTGCCAGCAGTTCCGGACGGGGTAAAATCACAGATACGCAGTATTTT.

The V gene is TRBV11-2, the J gene TRBJ2-7; TRBD1 matches at 9 bases. J was trimmed by 5 bases and V by 4 bases; bases with no gene match: 3. The CDR3 extends over 13 amino acids. Germline CDR1 reads SGHAT; CDR2 reads FQNNGV. In DNA form, the CDR3 reads TGTGCCAGCAGCTGGACAGGGGTCGACGAGCAGTACTTC. This codes for CASSWTGVDEQYF.

V is TRBV12-3 or TRBV12-4 and J is TRBJ2-2; D unresolved. V was clipped by 7 bases and J by 1 base, with 13 bases between them. This CDR3 has 15 amino acids. CDR3 protein: CASITTKGNTGELFF. CDR3 nucleotide sequence: TGTGCCAGCATTACTACGAAGGGGAACACCGGGGAGCTGTTTTTT.

This clonotype showed up just a few times. Lacking the conserved final phenylalanine or tryptophan, this CDR3 likely reflects a read error. The DNA is left out, because the CDR3 cannot be placed on it with certainty; the CDR3 is given as TCRdb lists it. The chain uses TRBV20-1 and TRBJ2-1; TRBD2 reflects the table's D call only, with no check against the DNA. The CDR3 is made up of 12 amino acids, end residues included. The germline V gene encodes CDR1 DFQATT and CDR2 SNEGSKA (reference sequence). CDR3 region: CSARDQSGRDGI.

The table lists this clonotype with a few counts. The chain carries TRBV7-9 and TRBJ1-1; tentatively, D is TRBD1 (5 bases). This CDR3 is 12 amino acids long. The V gene lost 5 bases and the J gene lost 5 bases, with 9 bases spanning the gap. Germline CDR1 SEHNR, CDR2 FQNEAQ (reference sequence). As DNA, the CDR3 is TGTGCCAGCAGCGGGGCGGCGACTGAAGCTTTCTTT. Protein: CASSGAATEAFF.

This clonotype was seen a handful of times. This chain links TRBV12-3 or TRBV12-4 with TRBJ1-1; D gene uncertain. The CDR3 has 14 residues. V was pared by 3 bases and J by 1 base, with 9 bases between. Here the CDR3 DNA reads TGTGCCAGCAGTTTCACTGGTGGGAACACTGAAGCTTTCTTT. It translates to CASSFTGGNTEAFF.

This clonotype has just a few counts. The chain employs TRBV10-3 and TRBJ2-6; D is possibly TRBD2 (6 bases). Germline assignment: CDR1 ENHRY and CDR2 SYGVKD. The CDR3 length is 19 residues. V was shortened by 2 bases and J by 3 bases, with 20 bases between the two germline ends. The CDR3 spells CAISEEGAAGRFGANVLTF. The CDR3, as DNA: TGTGCCATCAGTGAGGAAGGGGCGGCGGGGCGCTTTGGGGCCAACGTCCTGACTTTC.

This sequence joins TRBV5-1 and TRBJ1-3; D is undetermined. V was shortened by 0 bases and J by 0 bases, with 7 bases between the two germline ends. CDR1 and CDR2 (germline): SGHRS, YFSETQ. This CDR3 spans 15 amino acids. The CDR3 protein is CASSLESFSGNTIYF. In DNA, the CDR3 is TGCGCCAGCAGCTTGGAAAGTTTCTCTGGAAACACCATATATTTT.

The gene calls are TRBV13 and TRBJ1-5; TRBD1 might be the D (6 bases). V lost 3 bases to trimming and J lost 1 base, with 10 bases between them. Germline V lookup: CDR1 PRHDT, CDR2 FYEKMQ (reference sequence). This CDR3 comprises 15 residues. DNA of the CDR3: TGTGCCAGCAGCTTGAGAGGACAGAGCAATCAGCCCCAGCATTTT. Translation gives CASSLRGQSNQPQHF.

This clonotype was detected only a few times. This chain connects TRBV12-3 or TRBV12-4 to TRBJ2-1, with D unclear. The CDR3 extends over 11 amino acids. Trimming left V 8 bases short and J 4 bases short, with 6 bases between. The CDR3 loop reads CASGSYNEQFF. CDR3 in DNA: TGTGCCAGCGGAAGTTACAATGAGCAGTTCTTC.

The rearrangement links TRBV6-2 or TRBV6-3 to TRBJ2-7; maybe TRBD1 (6 bases). Germline-derived CDR1 and CDR2 are MNHEY and SVGEGT. Trimming pared 2 bases from V and 7 bases from J, leaving 21 bases between. The CDR3 totals 16 residues. CDR3 amino acids: CASSYGGRPEVDEQYV. The CDR3 DNA reads TGTGCCAGCAGTTACGGGGGCAGGCCCGAGGTGGATGAGCAGTACGTC.

This clonotype was picked up a small number of times. The gene calls are TRBV5-4 and TRBJ1-1; 7 nucleotides align to TRBD1. Germline V gene sequence: CDR1 SGHNT, CDR2 YYREEE (reference sequence). The CDR3 extends over 14 amino acids. V was clipped by 3 bases and J by 4 bases; unmatched bases: 6. The CDR3 spells CASSSARGTTEAFF. The CDR3 DNA follows: TGTGCCAGCAGCTCCGCCAGGGGGACCACTGAAGCTTTCTTT.

This clonotype came up many times. CDR3 sequence reads: CASSLGQVNSPLHF. Written as DNA, the CDR3 is TGTGCCAGCAGTTTAGGACAGGTGAATTCACCCCTCCACTTT. The V and J genes are TRBV27 and TRBJ1-6; 7 bases align to TRBD1. This CDR3 is built from 14 residues. The ends lost 2 bases at V and 7 bases at J; junction bases unmatched: 2. From germline, CDR1 is MNHEY and CDR2 SMNVEV (reference sequence).

The V and J genes are TRBV25-1 and TRBJ1-2, with 10 bases aligning to TRBD1. The CDR3 is 12 residues long. V was clipped by 6 bases and J by 11 bases; unmatched bases: 6. The germline CDR1 and CDR2 sequences are MGHDK and SYGVNS. The CDR3 protein is CASRPRTGGYTF. The CDR3 nucleotides are TGTGCCAGCAGACCCCGGACAGGGGGATACACCTTC.

The chain is built from TRBV5-1 and TRBJ2-7; D may be TRBD1 or TRBD2 (5 bases each). Trimming took off 4 bases at V and 3 bases at J, with 14 bases between the two ends. Per germline, CDR1 SGHRS and CDR2 YFSETQ. CDR3 length equals 14 residues. CDR3 DNA: TGCGCCAGCAGCCCGGATGGTGGGGGCTACGAGCAGTACGTC. This encodes CASSPDGGGYEQYV.

V and J are TRBV7-2 and TRBJ2-1; TRBD2 matches 9 bases. This CDR3 has 17 amino acids. J was trimmed by 2 bases and V by 7 bases; bases with no gene match: 12. The germline CDR1 and CDR2 sequences are SGHTA and FQGNSA. The chain's CDR3 is CASTDEGGRVPYNEQFF. As DNA, the CDR3 is TGTGCCAGCACCGATGAGGGCGGGAGGGTCCCCTACAATGAGCAGTTCTTC.